The rows below give T cell receptor beta chains drawn from one sample of a study of radiation and T cells in renal cell carcinoma. Data came from immunoSEQ multiplex PCR; TCRdb stores just in-frame clones and leaves some out. This table has about 120,000 clones, roughly four fifths appearing once. The sequencing here drew on blood, taken from a patient whose treatment included radiotherapy and nephrectomy. Every receptor here comes from a woman aged 55-70 years with renal cell carcinoma. CDR3s leave out the opening cysteine and the closing phenylalanine or tryptophan.

v_gene: TRBV19; CDR3aa: ASSIERNYYGYT
v_gene: TRBV5-1; CDR3aa: ASSLFGGSYEQY
v_gene: TRBV4-1; CDR3aa: ASSPEVNRDTEAF
v_gene: TRBV4-2; CDR3aa: ASSQESKADGYT
v_gene: TRBV2; CDR3aa: ASQRDRSSYNEQF
v_gene: TRBV6-6; CDR3aa: ASSYGGIGAEAF
v_gene: TRBV5-1; CDR3aa: ASSPGAVSMNTEAF
v_gene: TRBV28; CDR3aa: ASLTGGANGYT
v_gene: TRBV4-3; CDR3aa: ASSQDTASGSYEQY
v_gene: TRBV29-1; CDR3aa: SVPALAGGFPNEQY
v_gene: TRBV6-6; CDR3aa: ASSYSQGARGTEAF
v_gene: TRBV7-9; CDR3aa: ASQDREPNTEAF
v_gene: TRBV2; CDR3aa: ASKAGTSNTGELF
v_gene: TRBV6-6; CDR3aa: ASSYLTYNEQF
v_gene: TRBV9; CDR3aa: ASSRRGQDTGELF
v_gene: TRBV4-3; CDR3aa: ASSPRLAGAQNNEQF
v_gene: TRBV6-1; CDR3aa: ASSEGGGTDTQY
v_gene: TRBV6-5; CDR3aa: ASSSSDGMGDEQY
v_gene: TRBV10-2; CDR3aa: ASSEGRGSEQY
v_gene: TRBV7-9; CDR3aa: ASSIRRASGREKLF
v_gene: TRBV4-1; CDR3aa: ASSQGGLMNTEAF